These 21 T cell receptor beta chains were sequenced from one sample in a study of blood T cell repertoires in COVID-19. Sequenced by immunoSEQ multiplex PCR; TCRdb stores in-frame clones only, minus some. The table records hundreds of thousands of clones, roughly 90% of them present only once. Sequenced material: PBMCs or T cells enriched from blood (not recorded which). Receptor source: a man aged 25 to 45 who had been exposed to COVID-19.

The rearrangement links TRBV2 to TRBJ1-2, with no clear D. Germline CDR1 and CDR2: SNHLY and FYNNEI. V gave up 6 bases and J gave up 2 bases, with 10 bases separating them. The CDR3 length is 13 residues. The CDR3 DNA reads as TGTGCCAGCAGCAGAGGCGAGAACTATGGCTACACCTTC. Translation: CASSRGENYGYTF.

The chain carries TRBV5-1 and TRBJ2-7, with 14 bases fitting TRBD2. Trimming cost V 3 bases and J 6 bases; bases outside gene matches: 8. Germline V gene lookup returns CDR1 SGHRS and CDR2 YFSETQ. The CDR3 spans 16 residues. CDR3 in DNA: TGCGCCAGCAGCTGGACTAGCGGGGGGTTCTTGAGCGAGCAGTACTTC. Translating gives CASSWTSGGFLSEQYF.

The V call is TRBV7-9, the J call TRBJ1-1; 11 nucleotides agree with TRBD1. V lost 3 bases to trimming and J lost 10 bases; unmatched junction nucleotides: 13. The CDR3 has 16 amino acids. CDR1 SEHNR and CDR2 FQNEAQ come from the germline V gene (reference sequence). The CDR3 reads CASSLGDRGISVSAFF. In DNA, the CDR3 is TGTGCCAGCAGCTTGGGGGACAGGGGGATTTCAGTTTCAGCTTTCTTT. Using reference TRBV7-9 and TRBJ1-1 for the parts outside the CDR3, the full variable domain is DTGVSQNPRHKITKRGQNVTFRCDPISEHNRLYWYRQTLGQGPEFLTYFQNEAQLEKSRLLSDRFSAERPKGSFSTLEIQRTEQGDSAMYLCASSLGDRGISVSAFFGQGTRLTVV.

The chain carries TRBV7-9 and TRBJ2-1; TRBD1 matches 10 bases. Per the germline V gene, CDR1 is SEHNR and CDR2 is FQNEAQ (reference sequence). Trimming cost V 3 bases and J 5 bases; bases outside gene matches: 4. This CDR3 comprises 15 residues. The CDR3 here is CASSLGQGSDNEQFF. CDR3 coding DNA: TGTGCCAGCAGCTTGGGACAGGGGTCTGACAATGAGCAGTTCTTC.

This chain links TRBV6-5 with TRBJ2-7, with TRBD2 as a possible D gene (7 bases). Germline CDR1 is MNHEY and CDR2 is SVGAGI. The CDR3 extends over 12 amino acids. The V end lost 7 bases, the J end lost 9 bases, and 16 bases lay between the germline ends. The CDR3 coding sequence is TGTGCCAGCAACGGGGGGCCGTCTGTGCAGTACTTC. Its translation is CASNGGPSVQYF.

V usage is TRBV6-5 and J usage is TRBJ2-3; unclear D gene. CDR1 is MNHEY and CDR2 is SVGAGI in the germline V gene. CDR3 size: 13 residues. V lost 6 bases and J lost 2, with 9 bases in between. The CDR3 DNA follows: TGTGCCAGCAGATGGCTAGACACAGATACGCAGTATTTT. It codes for CASRWLDTDTQYF.

The gene calls are TRBV5-5 and TRBJ2-1; TRBD1 matches at 8 bases. Looked up from germline, CDR1 is SGHKS and CDR2 is YYEKEE (reference sequence). The CDR3 covers 16 residues. The V and J ends lost 4 bases and 6 bases, in that order; junction bases with no gene match: 12. The CDR3 here is CASSLRLGQGLNEQFF. The CDR3 region has the DNA TGTGCCAGCAGCCTTAGACTCGGACAGGGTCTCAATGAGCAGTTCTTC.

The genes are TRBV14 and TRBJ1-3; 7 nucleotides line up with TRBD1. V gave up 4 bases and J gave up 2 bases; unmatched junction bases: 8. CDR1 and CDR2 (germline): SGHDN, FVKESK. The CDR3 covers 16 residues. The CDR3 spells CASSPTVTGTGNTIYF. In DNA, the CDR3 is TGTGCCAGCAGCCCCACGGTGACAGGGACTGGAAACACCATATATTTT.

This clone was seen only a few times. The chain employs TRBV12-5 and TRBJ1-5, with D possibly matching TRBD1 (5 bases). The CDR3 is 17 residues long. With 5 bases removed from V and 0 bases from J, the gap between germline ends came to 17 bases. The V gene's germline CDR1 is LGHNT and CDR2 FRNRAP. This chain's CDR3 is CASGAPFGGGSNQPQHF. The CDR3 DNA follows: TGTGCTAGTGGTGCACCCTTTGGGGGGGGTAGCAATCAGCCCCAGCATTTT.

This rearrangement joins TRBV4-3 to TRBJ1-4, with no clear D. V was shortened by 4 bases and J by 3 bases, with 12 bases between the two germline ends. Germline loops: CDR1 LGHNA, CDR2 YSLEER. The CDR3 contains 15 residues. The CDR3 loop is CASSRAGEANEKLFF. In nucleotides, the CDR3 is TGCGCCAGCAGCCGAGCCGGGGAGGCTAATGAAAAACTGTTTTTT.

The V call is TRBV21-1, the J call TRBJ2-5; the D call in the table, TRBD2, was not verified against the DNA. TRBV21-1 is a listed pseudogene. CDR3 length: 9 amino acids. The CDR3 sequence: CATMRTQYF. The DNA of the CDR3 is TGTGCCACAATGCGGACCCAGTACTTC.

The chain links TRBV28 to TRBJ2-7; the match to TRBD1 covers 7 bases. The CDR3 is 13 amino acids. V shed 7 bases, J shed 5 bases, and the junction held 8 bases outside the gene matches. The germline gives CDR1 MDHEN, CDR2 SYDVKM. The CDR3 is CASIRTGWHEQYF. CDR3 nucleotides: TGTGCCAGCATAAGGACAGGATGGCACGAGCAGTACTTC.

The V and J genes are TRBV10-3 and TRBJ2-3, with 13 nucleotides matching TRBD2. The CDR3 is made up of 17 amino acids. Germline V CDR1 and CDR2: ENHRY, SYGVKD. The ends lost 5 bases at V and 1 base at J; junction bases unmatched: 6. The chain's CDR3 is CAISLGTSGEGTDTQYF. DNA of the CDR3: TGTGCCATCAGTCTCGGGACTAGCGGGGAGGGCACAGATACGCAGTATTTT.

This sequence joins TRBV25-1 and TRBJ2-3; 8 nucleotides align to TRBD2. J gave up 2 bases and V 2 bases, and 3 bases lay outside the gene matches. This CDR3 has 15 residues. CDR1 is MGHDK, CDR2 SYGVNS, per germline. The CDR3 nucleotides are TGTGCCAGCAGTGAAGGCGGGGGGTTCACAGATACGCAGTATTTT. It codes for CASSEGGGFTDTQYF.

The chain carries TRBV7-2 and TRBJ2-3, with TRBD2 identical over 8 bases. This CDR3 comprises 13 residues. The J segment lost 7 bases and the V segment lost 5 bases, leaving 5 bases of the junction unmatched. CDR1 SGHTA and CDR2 FQGNSA come from the germline V gene. This CDR3 is CASSTGGANTQYF. CDR3 coding DNA: TGTGCCAGCAGCACGGGGGGGGCGAATACGCAGTATTTT.

J is TRBJ1-4 and V is TRBV25-1, with 8 bases aligning to TRBD1. J gave up 15 bases and V 5 bases, and 8 bases lay outside the gene matches. This CDR3 spans 12 amino acids. The germline V gene encodes CDR1 MGHDK and CDR2 SYGVNS. In nucleotides, the CDR3 is TGTGCCAGCAGTTTACACGGACAGGGAGTGTTTTTT. Encoded protein: CASSLHGQGVFF.

V is TRBV18 and J is TRBJ1-5; a possible D gene is TRBD1 (5 bases). V lost 3 bases and J 5 bases, leaving 11 bases between the germline ends. The germline gives CDR1 KGHSH, CDR2 LQKENI. CDR3 length: 14 residues. The CDR3 nucleotides are TGTGCCAGCTCACCTGGGACTGATGATCAGCCCCAGCATTTT. As protein: CASSPGTDDQPQHF.

The gene calls are TRBV3-1 (or the pseudogene TRBV3-2) and TRBJ2-1; perhaps TRBD2 as D (6 bases). The CDR3 extends over 16 amino acids. V was clipped by 3 bases and J by 8 bases, with 20 bases between them. Germline loops: CDR1 LGHDT, CDR2 YNNKEL (reference sequence). For the CDR3, the DNA is TGTGCCAGCAGCCAGGGGAGGAGAGGGTTTATGGATGAGCAGTTCTTC. Amino acids: CASSQGRRGFMDEQFF.

The chain employs TRBV7-6 and TRBJ1-6, with D hard to call. The ends were cut back, 5 bases at V and 8 bases at J, with 16 bases in the middle. This CDR3 has 15 amino acids. CDR1 is SGHVS and CDR2 is FNYEAQ in the germline V gene. The CDR3 bases are TGTGCCAGCAGCCCAAGGCCCCTCCGGGATTCACCCCTCCACTTT. Protein product: CASSPRPLRDSPLHF.

The chain has TRBV25-1 and TRBJ1-2, with 8 bases aligning to TRBD1. This CDR3 contains 15 residues. Losses at the gene ends were 6 bases for V and 0 bases for J; bases not matched to a gene: 6. Per germline, CDR1 MGHDK and CDR2 SYGVNS. DNA of the CDR3: TGTGCCAGCAGGACCGGGACAGGAGCTAACTATGGCTACACCTTC. Encoded protein: CASRTGTGANYGYTF.

The chain has TRBV29-1 and TRBJ1-1; no clear D. The CDR3 covers 14 residues. V lost 0 bases and J lost 1, with 9 bases in between. Germline CDR1 reads SQVTM; CDR2 reads ANQGSEA. CDR3 sequence reads: CSVEDSRRNTEAFF. In DNA form, the CDR3 reads TGCAGCGTTGAAGACAGCCGGAGGAACACTGAAGCTTTCTTT.